This record covers a single T cell receptor beta chain. This entry is derived from a study of control samples from healthy donors and cancer patients. Germline-derived CDR1 and CDR2 are SGHDN and FVKESK. This CDR3 contains 13 residues. V lost 5 bases, J lost 6 bases, and 10 bases lay in between. Profiled with immunoSEQ multiplex PCR; TCRdb holds only in-frame clones, not every one. Of 80,000 to 100,000 clones listed, almost 90% were seen once; the top ten hold 13% to 15%. This sequence was found in a man aged 25 to 40 in good health. The V and J genes are TRBV14 and TRBJ2-2, with D possibly being TRBD1 (6 bases). Source material: blood. CDR3 protein: CASSGQLAGELFF. The DNA for the CDR3 is TGTGCCAGCAGCGGACAGTTGGCCGGGGAGCTGTTTTTT.